The rows below give T cell receptor beta chains drawn from one sample of a study of T-cell memory formation after mild COVID-19. TCRdb called the 5' RACE reads again in MiXCR, with one record for every CDR3 protein. Of hundreds of thousands of distinct CDR3 sequences detected, about an eighth appear once; the ten largest clones hold about 20%. Material for sequencing was PBMCs or a T cell subset sorted from them (not recorded which). All receptors come from a man between 18 and 35 years old who had mild COVID-19 (a few samples of this study predate the infection). Cell type and time point are not known. The CDR3 runs from the conserved cysteine through the conserved F or W. The D gene is left open where the match is weak. For some rows the clone size is stated as once, few or many, or as a class when expanded; others skip it.

TRBV7-3,13,many,TRBJ1-1,TRBD1,CASSQGANTEAFF,TGTGCCAGCAGCCAGGGGGCGAACACTGAAGCTTTCTTT
TRBV5-1,15,few,TRBJ2-3,TRBD1,CASRPPGQGAGTQYF,TGCGCCAGCAGGCCCCCGGGACAGGGGGCTGGTACGCAGTATTTT
TRBV3-1,16,-,TRBJ2-5,TRBD2,CASSSRLADYQETQYF,TGTGCCAGCAGCTCCCGACTAGCCGACTACCAAGAGACCCAGTACTTC
TRBV20-1,13,many,TRBJ1-5,TRBD1,CSAGTGGHQPQHF,TGCAGTGCTGGGACAGGGGGCCATCAGCCCCAGCATTTT
TRBV5-1,14,many,TRBJ2-5,-,CASTPTLTGETQYF,TGCGCCAGCACACCGACACTCACCGGGGAGACCCAGTACTTC
TRBV28,15,few,TRBJ1-6,TRBD1,CASSRSTGRGSPLHF,TGTGCCAGCAGTCGATCGACAGGGCGGGGCTCACCCCTCCACTTT
TRBV7-2,17,few,TRBJ1-5,-,CASSLGSQGYSNQPQHF,TGTGCCAGCAGCTTGGGTTCCCAGGGGTATAGCAATCAGCCCCAGCATTTT
TRBV6-1,15,-,TRBJ1-4,-,CASGRQDAPNEKLFF,TGTGCCAGCGGGCGACAGGATGCACCTAATGAAAAACTGTTTTTT
TRBV7-9,17,-,TRBJ1-4,-,CASSFAGRGVANEKLFF,TGTGCCAGCAGCTTCGCGGGACGGGGCGTCGCTAATGAAAAACTGTTTTTT
TRBV11-3,15,few,TRBJ2-1,-,CASSAGLIDYNEQFF,TGTGCCAGCAGCGCGGGCTTGATCGACTACAATGAGCAGTTCTTC
TRBV20-1,13,-,TRBJ2-3,TRBD1,CSAEDRGADTQYF,TGCAGTGCCGAGGACAGGGGGGCAGATACGCAGTATTTT
TRBV4-3,16,-,TRBJ2-7,TRBD2,CASSRGLAVPRYEQYF,TGCGCCAGCAGCCGGGGACTAGCGGTCCCTCGCTACGAGCAGTACTTC
TRBV29-1,13,few,TRBJ2-2,TRBD1,CSVGTGGTGELFF,TGCAGCGTCGGGACAGGGGGTACCGGGGAGCTGTTTTTT
TRBV7-2,16,few,TRBJ2-1,-,CASSPGGRGSRLEQFF,TGTGCCAGCAGCCCTGGGGGGCGGGGGAGCAGGTTAGAGCAGTTCTTC
TRBV7-2,15,-,TRBJ2-3,-,CASLEAGEVPDTQYF,TGTGCCAGCCTAGAGGCAGGGGAAGTCCCAGATACGCAGTATTTT
TRBV5-1,13,few,TRBJ1-4,-,CASSPAPNEKLFF,TGCGCCAGCAGCCCTGCCCCCAATGAAAAACTGTTTTTT
TRBV7-2,13,few,TRBJ2-1,TRBD1,CASRISGGNEQFF,TGTGCCAGCAGAATTTCAGGGGGCAATGAGCAGTTCTTC
TRBV7-6,16,few,TRBJ2-1,-,CASSPGGERGTNEQFF,TGTGCCAGCAGCCCCGGGGGAGAAAGGGGAACAAATGAGCAGTTCTTC
TRBV7-9,14,many,TRBJ2-7,-,CASARRLAGYEQYF,TGTGCCAGCGCTAGGAGGCTAGCAGGATACGAGCAGTACTTC
TRBV4-3,14,-,TRBJ2-4,-,CASSQDQTDTIQYF,TGCGCCAGCAGCCAAGATCAGACAGATACCATTCAGTACTTC
TRBV24-1,13,-,TRBJ2-5,-,CATSRSYQETQYF,TGTGCCACCTCCCGCTCATACCAAGAGACCCAGTACTTC
TRBV29-1,13,few,TRBJ2-5,-,CSVEQGPQETQYF,TGCAGCGTTGAACAGGGCCCCCAAGAGACCCAGTACTTC
TRBV24-1,14,-,TRBJ1-5,TRBD1,CATSETGGIQPQHF,TGTGCCACCAGCGAGACAGGGGGCATTCAGCCCCAGCATTTT
TRBV4-3,14,-,TRBJ1-1,-,CASSQVFRNTEAFF,TGCGCCAGCAGCCAAGTATTCAGGAACACTGAAGCTTTCTTT
TRBV28,14,-,TRBJ2-1,-,CASRRGGGRNEQFF,TGTGCCAGCAGGAGGGGAGGGGGCCGAAATGAGCAGTTCTTC
TRBV12-3/TRBV12-4,13,-,TRBJ2-7,-,CASSPSTYYEQYF,TGTGCCAGCAGTCCCTCGACATATTACGAGCAGTACTTC
TRBV27,17,few,TRBJ1-6,TRBD1,CASSPGQGALVGSPLHF,TGTGCCAGCAGTCCAGGACAGGGGGCGTTAGTGGGGTCACCCCTCCACTTT
TRBV9,14,many,TRBJ2-7,-,CASSVRDGTYEQYF,TGTGCCAGCAGCGTACGGGACGGGACCTACGAGCAGTACTTC
TRBV10-3,13,once,TRBJ1-2,-,CAISDGGAVGYTF,TGTGCCATCAGTGACGGAGGGGCGGTTGGCTACACCTTC
TRBV5-1,15,few,TRBJ2-5,-,CASSEAQGSQETQYF,TGCGCCAGCAGCGAAGCCCAGGGATCCCAAGAGACCCAGTACTTC
TRBV20-1,13,-,TRBJ2-7,-,CSARSRSSYEQYF,TGCAGTGCTAGATCCAGGTCCTCCTACGAGCAGTACTTC
TRBV12-3/TRBV12-4,14,many,TRBJ1-4,-,CASCSRGINEKLFF,TGTGCCAGCTGCTCCCGGGGGATTAATGAAAAACTGTTTTTT
TRBV5-1,13,many,TRBJ2-3,-,CASSDGPWDTQYF,TGCGCCAGCAGCGACGGACCCTGGGATACGCAGTATTTT
TRBV19,14,-,TRBJ1-1,TRBD1,CASKGDRPHTEAFF,TGTGCCTCTAAGGGGGACAGGCCGCACACTGAAGCTTTCTTT
TRBV6-2/TRBV6-3,12,-,TRBJ2-1,-,CASSYPLNEQFF,TGTGCCAGCAGTTACCCCCTTAATGAGCAGTTCTTC
TRBV27,13,few,TRBJ1-1,-,CASSLRVSTEAFF,TGTGCCAGCAGTTTACGGGTGAGCACTGAAGCTTTCTTT